This T cell receptor beta chain was documented in a study of shared clonotypes between healthy human individuals. Sequenced by immunoSEQ multiplex PCR; TCRdb stores in-frame clones only, minus some. The table has nearly 1 million clones, around 80% seen once; the top ten hold approximately 1.5%. Looked up from germline, CDR1 is SGDLS and CDR2 is YYNGEE. The CDR3 loop spans 15 amino acids. V was pared by 2 bases and J by 1 base, with 5 bases of the junction left unmatched. The rearrangement joins TRBV9 to TRBJ1-2; 7 nucleotides align to TRBD1. Sequencing was carried out using memory CD4+ T cells sorted from blood. Regarding subset: CD45RA-negative fraction. This receptor was identified in a man aged 18 to 29 in good health. CDR3: CASSVSRQGNYGYTF. The CDR3 coding sequence is TGTGCCAGCAGCGTGTCCCGACAGGGTAACTATGGCTACACCTTC.